These 29 T cell receptor beta chains were sequenced from one sample in a study of blood T cells in healthy people across ages (dated by TCRdb to 2015 to 2017). The protocol used for the library was 5' RACE. Sequenced using an Illumina HiSeq 2500. A second roughly 7 to 11 cycle PCR used a sample-barcoded 5' primer and a J-beta primer mix. Using fastp trimming at Q25 and MiXCR clonotype assembly, TCRdb reanalyzed the public sequencing data and kept in-frame beta chains. All rows with the same CDR3 protein become a single entry with the most common DNA and genes. The table for this sample lists around 650,000 distinct CDR3 sequences; 40% to 50% of them were counted only once. The leading ten clones occupy approximately 29% of the sample. The material sequenced was blood. The source is a man older than 75 in good health.

Remarks on this clonotype: With a much larger clone just one base away, this may be a read error. The rearrangement links TRBV20-1 to TRBJ2-7; TRBD1 aligns across 9 bases. The CDR3 has 13 residues. V trimming: 3 bases; J trimming: 9 bases; junction bases outside the gene matches: 9. Germline V CDR1 and CDR2: DFQATT, SNEGSKA (reference sequence). The CDR3 region is CSARGQGAGGQYF. CDR3 DNA: TGCAGTGCTAGGGGACAGGGCGCCGGCGGGCAGTACTTC.

The chain joins TRBV5-1 to TRBJ2-3; 7 positions match TRBD2. This CDR3 has 17 amino acids. CDR1 is SGHRS and CDR2 is YFSETQ in the germline V gene. The trim removed 2 bases at V and 2 bases at J, leaving 11 bases unmatched. In DNA form, the CDR3 reads TGCGCCAGCAGCTTTAGCGGGTACACCGGAGTCACAGATACGCAGTATTTT. Encoded protein: CASSFSGYTGVTDTQYF.

The chain's CDR3 is CASSRRMNTEAFF. The CDR3 DNA follows: TGTGCCAGCAGCCGGCGGATGAACACTGAAGCTTTCTTT. This sequence joins TRBV14 and TRBJ1-1; no firm D call. The V gene lost 4 bases and the J gene lost 0 bases, with 6 bases spanning the gap. The germline V gene encodes CDR1 SGHDN and CDR2 FVKESK. The length of the CDR3 is 13 residues.

The V gene is TRBV12-3 or TRBV12-4, the J gene TRBJ2-1; tentatively, D is TRBD1 (6 bases). Trimming cost V 4 bases and J 2 bases, with 9 bases left between them. This CDR3 has 14 amino acids. Written as DNA, the CDR3 is TGTGCCAGCAGTTCTGACAGGACCTACAATGAGCAGTTCTTC. It codes for CASSSDRTYNEQFF.

This clonotype was counted only a few times. The chain recombines TRBV6-5 with TRBJ2-1, with D possibly matching TRBD1 (6 bases). CDR1 and CDR2 from the germline V gene are MNHEY and SVGAGI. The CDR3 covers 14 residues. Trimming removed 5 bases at V and 7 bases at J, with 15 bases between. The CDR3 sequence: CASSGTGRRNEQFF. CDR3 DNA sequence: TGTGCCAGCAGTGGTACAGGGCGTCGGAATGAGCAGTTCTTC.

A single count supports this clonotype. The V and J genes are TRBV7-8 and TRBJ2-7, with TRBD2 as a possible D gene (7 bases). V was cut by 0 bases and J by 4 bases, with 16 bases left in between. Germline V gives CDR1 SGHVS, CDR2 FQNEAQ. The CDR3 is 16 residues long. This chain's CDR3 is CASSLAGRGRRYEQYF. The CDR3 region has the DNA TGTGCCAGCAGCTTAGCAGGGCGGGGGCGCAGGTACGAGCAGTACTTC.

CDR3 bases: TGTGCCAGCTGTGCGGGGAACTCTGGGGCCAACGTCCTGACTTTC. Its translation is CASCAGNSGANVLTF. V usage is TRBV6-5 and J usage is TRBJ2-6; possible D gene TRBD2, 6 bases. The CDR3 is 15 residues long. CDR1 and CDR2 from the germline V gene are MNHEY and SVGAGI. V was pared by 8 bases and J by 0 bases, with 11 bases between.

The rearrangement joins TRBV7-2 to TRBJ2-7; D remains ambiguous. The CDR3 has 17 amino acids. Looked up from germline, CDR1 is SGHTA and CDR2 is FQGNSA. Trimming removed 0 bases at V and 6 bases at J, with 21 bases between. This CDR3 reads CASSLASPKGISVEQYF. Here the CDR3 DNA reads TGTGCCAGCAGCTTAGCCTCCCCGAAAGGGATAAGCGTCGAGCAGTACTTC.

The rearrangement uses TRBV23-1 and TRBJ2-5, with D tentatively TRBD1 (6 bases). TRBV23-1 is an ORF, with its function uncertain. Trimming cost V 3 bases and J 2 bases, with 13 bases left between them. The length of the CDR3 is 15 residues. CDR3 in DNA: TGCGCCAGCAGTCACCCTGACAGGTGTCAAGAGACCCAGTACTTC. Its translation is CASSHPDRCQETQYF.

The V and J genes are TRBV6-2 or TRBV6-3 and TRBJ2-3; tentatively, D is TRBD2 (6 bases). The CDR3 covers 13 residues. Looked up from germline, CDR1 is MNHEY and CDR2 is SVGEGT. The V and J ends lost 10 bases and 2 bases respectively, with 13 bases between them. The CDR3 sequence is CATGLPPTDTQYF. CDR3 in DNA: TGTGCCACGGGACTCCCCCCCACAGATACGCAGTATTTT.

This clonotype was seen a handful of times. CDR3 in amino acids: CSARAGGAGGTGELFF. CDR3 coding DNA: TGCAGTGCTAGAGCCGGGGGAGCGGGAGGCACCGGGGAGCTGTTTTTT. The V call is TRBV20-1, the J call TRBJ2-2; 9 positions match TRBD2. This CDR3 is built from 16 residues. Germline V gene sequence: CDR1 DFQATT, CDR2 SNEGSKA (reference sequence). V lost 1 base and J lost 4; bases outside the gene matches: 7.

Details on this clonotype: One end of the junction is discordant with germline, which a read error may explain. The V call is TRBV3-1, the J call TRBJ2-7; TRBD2 is a possible D gene (6 bases). The J call is doubtful: the DNA matches TRBJ2-5 better. Germline V CDR1 and CDR2: LGHDT, YNNKEL (reference sequence). The CDR3 is 14 residues long. The CDR3 DNA follows: TGTGCCAGCAGTCAAGAGGGGAGGTTCAAGACCCAGTACTTC. It is translated as CASSQEGRFKTQYF.

The chain uses TRBV6-5 and TRBJ2-6, with 11 bases identical to TRBD1. Germline V gene data show CDR1 as MNHEY and CDR2 as SVGAGI. V lost 0 bases, J lost 0 bases, and 7 bases stayed unmatched. The CDR3 is 20 amino acids. CDR3: CASSYSIGTGGISGANVLTF. The CDR3 DNA follows: TGTGCCAGCAGTTACTCGATTGGGACAGGGGGTATCTCTGGGGCCAACGTCCTGACTTTC.

This clonotype was found a few times. The chain joins TRBV7-2 to TRBJ2-5; no clear D gene. Germline CDR1 and CDR2: SGHTA and FQGNSA. This CDR3 is built from 14 residues. The V gene lost 0 bases and the J gene lost 5 bases, with 10 bases spanning the gap. The CDR3, as DNA: TGTGCCAGCAGCTTAGCAGGTGACATTGAGACCCAGTACTTC. Translated, it gives CASSLAGDIETQYF.

This clonotype was seen a handful of times. The V call is TRBV7-2, the J call TRBJ1-6; the D is unclear. The germline V and J ends were trimmed by 4 bases and 10 bases, with 17 bases remaining between them. CDR1 is SGHTA and CDR2 is FQGNSA in the germline V gene. This CDR3 region has 15 residues. This chain's CDR3 is CASSWKPGQGSPLHF. CDR3 in DNA: TGTGCCAGCAGCTGGAAACCGGGCCAAGGGTCACCCCTCCACTTT.

This sequence joins TRBV29-1 and TRBJ1-2; tentative D call: TRBD1 (6 bases). Trimming removed 4 bases at V and 6 bases at J, with 15 bases between. This CDR3 has 13 amino acids. CDR1 and CDR2 from the germline V gene are SQVTM and ANQGSEA. The CDR3 DNA reads TGCAGCGTTGTTGGAACAGGGAACCATGGCTACACCTTC. Encoded protein: CSVVGTGNHGYTF.

This clonotype showed up just a few times. The V and J genes are TRBV20-1 and TRBJ1-4; unclear D gene. V was pared by 5 bases and J by 14 bases, with 24 bases between. The germline V gene has CDR1 DFQATT and CDR2 SNEGSKA (reference sequence). The CDR3 has 14 amino acids. The CDR3 here is CSAPEQPGVSSLFF. DNA of the CDR3: TGCAGTGCTCCCGAGCAGCCAGGAGTATCCTCGCTGTTTTTT.

To note about this clonotype: An end of the junction does not agree with germline; a read error may underlie this. CDR3 sequence reads: CASSLAPGGGRTDAQYF. CDR3 DNA sequence: TGTGCCAGCAGCTTAGCGCCGGGGGGAGGGCGGACAGATGCGCAGTATTTT. The chain combines TRBV7-2 with TRBJ2-3; a weak D match, TRBD2 (7 bases). The CDR3 spans 17 residues. In germline, CDR1 is SGHTA, CDR2 FQGNSA.

The chain is built from TRBV2 and TRBJ2-3, with 11 bases matching TRBD2. After removal of 6 bases from V and 4 bases from J, the junction contained 9 bases not matched to a gene. There are 16 residues in the CDR3. From germline, CDR1 is SNHLY and CDR2 FYNNEI. CDR3 coding DNA: TGTGCCAGCAGGAATCAACTAGCGGGAGTTTCAGATACGCAGTATTTT. This sequence encodes CASRNQLAGVSDTQYF.

The V and J genes are TRBV5-6 and TRBJ1-1; D perhaps matches TRBD1 (6 bases). Germline V gene sequence: CDR1 SGHDT, CDR2 YYEEEE. The CDR3 totals 14 residues. V lost 7 bases, J lost 0 bases, and 13 bases lay in between. Here the CDR3 DNA reads TGTGCCAGCGGTACTACAGGGATGAACACTGAAGCTTTCTTT. Its protein is CASGTTGMNTEAFF.

This clonotype was seen many times. This rearrangement joins TRBV12-3 or TRBV12-4 to TRBJ1-1; 8 nucleotides line up with TRBD1. CDR3 size: 15 residues. V lost 5 bases, J lost 0 bases, and 5 bases stayed unmatched. CDR3 coding DNA: TGTGCCAGCAGTCCCGGACAGGGTCTGAACACTGAAGCTTTCTTT. Translated: CASSPGQGLNTEAFF.

As concerns this clonotype: Sequence at one end of the junction differs from germline and may be a read error. This chain joins TRBV5-1 and TRBJ1-1, with a possible D match to TRBD1 (5 bases). The CDR3 runs to 14 residues. Germline assignment: CDR1 SGHRS and CDR2 YFSETQ. CDR3 loop: CAGSPGGRNTEAFF. CDR3 nucleotide sequence: TGCGCCGGCAGCCCTGGGGGAAGGAACACTGAAGCTTTCTTT.

V is TRBV21-1 and J is TRBJ2-7; the D call TRBD1 from the table was never checked on the DNA. TRBV21-1 is designated a pseudogene. The CDR3 sequence is 16 residues long. The CDR3 DNA reads as TGTGCCAGCAGCAAAGGGGGGGGAAAGTTCGCCTACGAGCAGTACTTC. It encodes CASSKGGGKFAYEQYF.

Worth noting for this clonotype: The junction shows a germline mismatch at one end, possibly a read error. The genes are TRBV7-2 and TRBJ2-1; 8 bases fit TRBD2. The germline gives CDR1 SGHTA, CDR2 FQGNSA. This CDR3 spans 16 amino acids. CDR3: CASSLQSGRTYNERFF. DNA for the CDR3: TGTGCCAGCAGCCTCCAAAGCGGGAGAACCTACAATGAGCGGTTCTTC.

The chain uses TRBV12-3 or TRBV12-4 and TRBJ2-3; 10 nucleotides match TRBD2. The CDR3 consists of 16 residues. Trimming removed 4 bases from V and 4 bases from J; junction bases left unmatched: 8. CDR3 loop: CASSSELAGTPDTQYF. The CDR3 nucleotides are TGTGCCAGCAGTTCAGAACTAGCGGGGACCCCAGATACGCAGTATTTT.

In its sample, this clonotype was seen a few times. V usage is TRBV7-2 and J usage is TRBJ2-3; weak D call: TRBD2 (7 bases). Germline-derived CDR1 and CDR2 are SGHTA and FQGNSA. V was clipped by 5 bases and J by 7 bases, with 19 bases between them. CDR3 length: 15 amino acids. The DNA for the CDR3 is TGTGCCAGCAGCCCCCAAGGGGGGGCCTTGTATACGCAGTATTTT. Its protein product is CASSPQGGALYTQYF.

The V call is TRBV30, the J call TRBJ2-1; 9 nucleotides align to TRBD2. The CDR3 spans 16 residues. V gave up 0 bases and J gave up 5 bases; unmatched junction bases: 8. Germline CDR1 GTSNPN, CDR2 SVGIG (reference sequence). DNA of the CDR3: TGTGCCTGGAGTGTTGGGCTAGCGGGGAGCCACAATGAGCAGTTCTTC. It codes for CAWSVGLAGSHNEQFF.

The chain employs TRBV29-1 and TRBJ1-2, with TRBD1 matching over 9 bases. Losses at the gene ends were 8 bases for V and 4 bases for J; bases not matched to a gene: 5. The CDR3 extends over 12 amino acids. Germline V gene data show CDR1 as SQVTM and CDR2 as ANQGSEA. The DNA for the CDR3 is TGCAGCTTGGGACAGGGCGGCTATGGCTACACCTTC. This translates into CSLGQGGYGYTF.

This clonotype was detected only a few times. CDR3 protein: CASSQETGTGNIQYF. CDR3 DNA sequence: TGTGCCAGCAGCCAGGAGACAGGGACGGGAAACATTCAGTACTTC. The chain combines TRBV7-9 with TRBJ2-4, with TRBD1 matching 7 bases. There are 15 residues in the CDR3. Germline lookup yields CDR1 SEHNR and CDR2 FQNEAQ (reference sequence). V was clipped by 5 bases and J by 6 bases; unmatched bases: 10.